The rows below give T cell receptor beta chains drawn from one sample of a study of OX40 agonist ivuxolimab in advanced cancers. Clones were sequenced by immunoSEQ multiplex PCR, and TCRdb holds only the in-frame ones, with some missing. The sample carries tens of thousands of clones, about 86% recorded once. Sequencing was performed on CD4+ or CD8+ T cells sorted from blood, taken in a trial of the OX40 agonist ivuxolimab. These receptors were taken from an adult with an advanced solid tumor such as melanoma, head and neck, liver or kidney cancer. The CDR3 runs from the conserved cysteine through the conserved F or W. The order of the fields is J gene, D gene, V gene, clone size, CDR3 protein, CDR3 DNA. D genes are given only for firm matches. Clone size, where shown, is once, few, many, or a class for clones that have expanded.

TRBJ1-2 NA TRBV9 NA CASSARGTGAAAGYTF TGTGCCAGCAGCGCCAGAGGAACAGGTGCAGCTGCTGGCTACACCTTC
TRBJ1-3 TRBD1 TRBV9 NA CASSVAGQGSGNTIYF TGTGCCAGCAGCGTAGCGGGACAGGGCTCTGGAAACACCATATATTTT
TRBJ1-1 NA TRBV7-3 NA CASSLFLHRRAGDEAFF TGTGCCAGCAGCTTATTCTTGCATCGTCGAGCAGGGGATGAAGCTTTCTTT
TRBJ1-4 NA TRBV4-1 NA CASSQFRNEKLFF TGCGCCAGCAGCCAATTCCGTAATGAAAAACTGTTTTTT
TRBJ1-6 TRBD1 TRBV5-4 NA CASSLGQGESSPLHF TGTGCCAGCAGCCTCGGACAGGGGGAAAGTTCACCCCTCCACTTT
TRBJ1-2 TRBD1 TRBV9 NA CASSRDRGLGYTF TGTGCCAGCAGCAGGGACAGGGGGCTTGGCTACACCTTC
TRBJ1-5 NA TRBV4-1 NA CASSQVGSTSGQPQHF TGCGCCAGCAGCCAAGTGGGCTCCACCTCGGGTCAGCCCCAGCATTTT
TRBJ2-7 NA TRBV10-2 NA CASSERGLGSYEQYF TGCGCCAGCAGTGAAAGGGGTTTAGGCTCCTACGAGCAGTACTTC
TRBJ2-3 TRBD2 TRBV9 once CASSPRAGDSDTQYF TGTGCCAGCAGCCCGCGAGCGGGGGACTCAGATACGCAGTATTTT
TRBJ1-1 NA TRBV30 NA CASPLRENTEAFF TGTGCCTCGCCCCTCAGGGAGAACACTGAAGCTTTCTTT
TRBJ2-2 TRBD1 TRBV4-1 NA CASSHTGGTLAGELFF TGCGCCAGCAGCCATACAGGGGGCACTTTGGCCGGGGAGCTGTTTTTT
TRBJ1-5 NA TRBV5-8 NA CASSLWGTQPQHF TGTGCCAGCAGCTTGTGGGGGACTCAGCCCCAGCATTTT
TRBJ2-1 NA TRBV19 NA CASSIEGNEQFF TGTGCCAGTAGTATAGAAGGGAATGAGCAGTTCTTC
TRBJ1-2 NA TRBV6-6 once CAAAGDYGYTF TGTGCCGCGGCAGGGGACTATGGCTACACCTTC
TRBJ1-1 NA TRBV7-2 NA CASTITGNTEAFF TGTGCCAGCACCATAACAGGGAACACTGAAGCTTTCTTT
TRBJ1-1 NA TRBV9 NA CASSLGGLTEAFF TGTGCCAGCAGCCTCGGGGGCCTCACTGAAGCTTTCTTT
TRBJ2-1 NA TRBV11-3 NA CASSLDPRFSNNEQFF TGTGCCAGCAGCTTAGACCCTCGTTTTTCCAACAATGAGCAGTTCTTC
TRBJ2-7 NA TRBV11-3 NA CASSFYRSSYEQYF TGTGCCAGCAGCTTCTATAGGAGCTCCTACGAGCAGTACTTC
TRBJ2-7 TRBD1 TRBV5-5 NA CASSPGQGNYEQYF TGTGCCAGCAGCCCGGGACAGGGGAACTACGAGCAGTACTTC
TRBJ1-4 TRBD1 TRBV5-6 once CASSHRQGLRGEKLFF TGTGCCAGCAGCCATCGACAGGGGCTGAGAGGTGAAAAACTGTTTTTT
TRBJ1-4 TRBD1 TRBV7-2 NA CASSSGTGGEKLFF TGTGCCAGCAGCTCCGGGACAGGCGGCGAAAAACTGTTTTTT
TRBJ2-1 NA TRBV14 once CATKKMVSYNEQFF TGTGCCACCAAGAAGATGGTCTCCTACAATGAGCAGTTCTTC
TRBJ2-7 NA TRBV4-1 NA CASSQDNPGGDYEQYF TGCGCCAGCAGCCAAGATAATCCAGGGGGGGACTACGAGCAGTACTTC
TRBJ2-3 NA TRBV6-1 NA CASSEGGVSTDTQYF TGTGCCAGCAGTGAAGGGGGGGTTAGCACAGATACGCAGTATTTT
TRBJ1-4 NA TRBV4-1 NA CASSQEGRNEKLFF TGCGCCAGCAGCCAAGAGGGCAGAAATGAAAAACTGTTTTTT
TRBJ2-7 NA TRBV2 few CASSGQRVYEQYF TGTGCCAGCAGTGGACAGCGCGTCTACGAGCAGTACTTC
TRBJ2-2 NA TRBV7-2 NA CASSLSGTGELFF TGTGCCAGCAGCTTAAGTGGGACCGGGGAGCTGTTTTTT
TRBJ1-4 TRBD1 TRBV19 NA CASTTGVRGLTNEKLFF TGTGCCAGTACCACAGGGGTAAGGGGGCTAACTAATGAAAAACTGTTTTTT
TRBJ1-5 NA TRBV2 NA CASSSRTGSQPQHF TGTGCCAGCAGTTCAAGAACCGGGAGTCAGCCCCAGCATTTT
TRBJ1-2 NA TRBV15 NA CATSPRVNQNYGYTF TGTGCCACCAGCCCGCGGGTAAATCAAAACTATGGCTACACCTTC
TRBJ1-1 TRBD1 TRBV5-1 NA CASSQGTGGASEAFF TGCGCCAGCAGCCAAGGGACAGGGGGCGCCTCTGAAGCTTTCTTT
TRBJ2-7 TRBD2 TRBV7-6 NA CASSLGLAGGSYEQYF TGTGCCAGCAGCTTGGGACTAGCGGGGGGCTCCTACGAGCAGTACTTC
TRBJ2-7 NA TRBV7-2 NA CASSSPVRYEQYF TGTGCCAGCAGCTCGCCTGTGCGGTACGAGCAGTACTTC
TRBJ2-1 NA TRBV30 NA CAWALRIPDNEQFF TGTGCCTGGGCCCTTCGAATACCGGACAATGAGCAGTTCTTC
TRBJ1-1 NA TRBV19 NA CATRGENTEAFF TGTGCCACCCGGGGTGAAAACACTGAAGCTTTCTTT
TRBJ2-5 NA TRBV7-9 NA CASSLRQAQETQYF TGTGCCAGCAGCTTACGACAGGCGCAAGAGACCCAGTACTTC
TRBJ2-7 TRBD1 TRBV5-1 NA CASSLQGFPYEQYF TGCGCCAGCAGCTTACAGGGGTTCCCCTACGAGCAGTACTTC
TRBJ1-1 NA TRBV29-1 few CSVAVNTEAFF TGCAGCGTTGCTGTGAACACTGAAGCTTTCTTT
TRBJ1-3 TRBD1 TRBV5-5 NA CASSQTGYFGNTIYF TGTGCCAGCTCTCAGACAGGGTATTTCGGAAACACCATATATTTT
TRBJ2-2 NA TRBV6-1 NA CASSEIGEAGAEHRGAVF TGTGCCAGCAGTGAGATAGGAGAGGCAGGGGCTGAACACCGGGGAGCTGTTTTT
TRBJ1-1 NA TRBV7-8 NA CASSLRVSAAFEAFF TGTGCCAGCAGCTTAAGGGTGTCAGCTGCCTTTGAAGCTTTCTTT